Listed below are T cell receptor beta chains from one sample, sequenced in a study of T cell changes during pregnancy in multiple sclerosis. Assay: immunoSEQ multiplex PCR; the TCRdb copy retains only in-frame clones and omits some. The sample has around 70,000 clones, approximately 90% seen once. This material consisted of peripheral blood, taken in the second trimester of pregnancy. These receptor sequences come from a female donor in good health, enrolled as a control in a pregnancy study. CDR3s include the opening cysteine and the closing phenylalanine or tryptophan. D genes are given only for firm matches. Some rows mark clone size as missing; the rest say once, few, many or name a class of expanded clone.

d_call,j_call,v_call,clone_size,cdr3_aa,cdr3_nt
NA,TRBJ1-5,TRBV5-8,NA,CASSLPINWGGNQPQHF,TGTGCCAGCAGCTTGCCTATTAACTGGGGGGGAAATCAGCCCCAGCATTTT
TRBD1,TRBJ1-1,TRBV30,NA,CAWTPGQPNTEAFF,TGTGCCTGGACCCCGGGACAGCCGAACACTGAAGCTTTCTTT
TRBD1,TRBJ1-2,TRBV5-1,NA,CASSPTGTHGYTF,TGCGCCAGCAGCCCGACAGGGACCCATGGCTACACCTTC
NA,TRBJ2-7,TRBV4-2,NA,CASSPAVRQYYEQYF,TGTGCCAGCAGCCCGGCGGTCCGGCAGTACTACGAGCAGTACTTC
NA,TRBJ1-5,TRBV6-6,NA,CASSPGGNSNQPQHF,TGTGCCAGCAGCCCCGGCGGAAATAGCAATCAGCCCCAGCATTTT
TRBD1,TRBJ1-2,TRBV4-3,NA,CASSQSPGQPTNYGYTF,TGCGCCAGCAGCCAATCACCGGGACAGCCTACTAACTATGGCTACACCTTC
NA,TRBJ2-3,TRBV6-1,NA,CASSEWRDTDTQYF,TGTGCCAGCAGTGAATGGAGGGACACAGATACGCAGTATTTT
NA,TRBJ1-2,TRBV5-1,NA,CASSLERGTHYGYTF,TGCGCCAGCAGCTTGGAGAGGGGGACACACTATGGCTACACCTTC
NA,TRBJ1-3,TRBV7-2,NA,CASSLARGGGNSGNTIYF,TGTGCCAGCAGCTTAGCGCGTGGGGGGGGAAACTCTGGAAACACCATATATTTT
NA,TRBJ1-4,TRBV28,NA,CASSLSTGTGFDEKLFF,TGTGCCAGCAGTTTATCCACAGGTACAGGGTTCGATGAAAAACTGTTTTTT
TRBD1,TRBJ1-1,TRBV5-8,once,CASSMGQGSLTEAFF,TGTGCCAGCAGTATGGGACAGGGGTCTTTAACTGAAGCTTTCTTT
TRBD1,TRBJ2-6,TRBV29-1,NA,CSVGTGRAAGANVLTF,TGCAGCGTTGGGACAGGGCGCGCTGCAGGGGCCAACGTCCTGACTTTC